This T cell receptor (beta chain) was profiled in a study of OX40 agonist ivuxolimab in advanced cancers. Across the whole study: Two cutaneous melanoma patients and one hepatocellular carcinoma patient, three in all, had partial responses.

People who had autoimmune disease history or systemic immunosuppression were excluded. Points on this clone: Its specificity is not known.

The V end lost 5 bases, the J end lost 10 bases, and 18 bases lay between the germline ends. This CDR3 contains 15 residues. Germline CDR1 is LNHDA and CDR2 is SQIVND (reference sequence). Study conclusions and caveats: Expanded clones were, on average, more numerous in CD8+ T cells than in CD4+. Antigen targets of the expanded peripheral T cells went undetermined.

Some clones are missing from TCRdb's copy, which holds only in-frame ones; the method was immunoSEQ multiplex PCR. The sample shows about 58,000 clones, roughly four fifths of them seen only once. V gene TRBV19 combines with J gene TRBJ1-6; TRBD1 is a possible D gene (6 bases). Sequencing was performed on CD4+ or CD8+ T cells sorted from blood, taken in a trial of the OX40 agonist ivuxolimab. This TCR derives from an adult with an advanced solid tumor such as melanoma, head and neck, liver or kidney cancer. CDR3 bases: TGTGCCAGTAGTCGGCTTACAGGGATAGAATCACCCCTCCACTTT. Protein product: CASSRLTGIESPLHF.